One sample yielded the 4 T cell receptor beta chains listed below, sequenced in a study of CD8 T cells in ankylosing spondylitis. From the 5' RACE reads, TCRdb called clonotypes with MiXCR, one entry per CDR3 protein. The sample holds around 210,000 distinct CDR3 sequences; approximately 8% are singletons and the top ten take around 4.4%. The sequencing input was blood, either unsorted or a sorted T cell fraction (not recorded which). Receptors were obtained from a female donor with ankylosing spondylitis or in good health (not recorded which).

This clonotype was observed many times. V gene TRBV2 combines with J gene TRBJ2-7; 7 positions match TRBD2. This CDR3 contains 13 residues. Germline loops: CDR1 SNHLY, CDR2 FYNNEI. Germline trimming cut 4 bases from V and 5 bases from J; bases unmatched to any gene: 5. The CDR3 DNA follows: TGTGCCAGCAGTGGAGCGGGGAACAACGAGCAGTACTTC. This encodes CASSGAGNNEQYF.

This clonotype was detected many times. The chain joins TRBV4-3 to TRBJ2-1, with D possibly being TRBD1 (6 bases). The CDR3 extends over 15 amino acids. Trimming stripped 0 bases from V and 4 bases from J, with 10 bases between. Germline V gene sequence: CDR1 LGHNA, CDR2 YSLEER. CDR3 DNA: TGCGCCAGCAGCCAAGATTTGGGGGCTTACAATGAGCAGTTCTTC. This encodes CASSQDLGAYNEQFF.

This clonotype has a count of ten or more. The V gene is TRBV24-1, the J gene TRBJ2-7; tentative D call: TRBD1 (5 bases). CDR3 size: 13 residues. The V end lost 3 bases, the J end lost 5 bases, and 10 bases lay between the germline ends. The germline V gene encodes CDR1 KGHDR and CDR2 SFDVKD. The CDR3 protein is CATSDDTGNEQYF. DNA for the CDR3: TGTGCCACCAGTGATGACACAGGTAACGAGCAGTACTTC.

This clonotype showed up many times. CDR3 loop: CASSQAGGALGGTGELFF. CDR3 sequence (DNA): TGTGCCAGCAGCCAAGCTGGTGGGGCTTTAGGAGGCACCGGGGAGCTGTTTTTT. V and J are TRBV3-1 and TRBJ2-2, with D possibly being TRBD1 or TRBD2 (5 bases each). The CDR3 length is 18 residues. Looked up from germline, CDR1 is LGHDT and CDR2 is YNNKEL (reference sequence). V was cut by 1 base and J by 4 bases, with 19 bases left in between.